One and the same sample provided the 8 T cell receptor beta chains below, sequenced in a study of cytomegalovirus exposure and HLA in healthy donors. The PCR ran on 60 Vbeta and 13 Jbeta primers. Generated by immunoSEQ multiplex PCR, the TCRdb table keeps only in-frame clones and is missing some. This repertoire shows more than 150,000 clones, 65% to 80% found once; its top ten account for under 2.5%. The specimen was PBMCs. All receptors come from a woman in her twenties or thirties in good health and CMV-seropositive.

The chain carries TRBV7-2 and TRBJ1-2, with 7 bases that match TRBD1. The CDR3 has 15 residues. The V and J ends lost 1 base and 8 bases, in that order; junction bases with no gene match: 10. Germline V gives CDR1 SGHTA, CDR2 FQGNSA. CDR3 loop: CASSLGTGTPRGYTF. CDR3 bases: TGTGCCAGCAGCTTAGGGACAGGAACCCCTAGAGGCTACACCTTC.

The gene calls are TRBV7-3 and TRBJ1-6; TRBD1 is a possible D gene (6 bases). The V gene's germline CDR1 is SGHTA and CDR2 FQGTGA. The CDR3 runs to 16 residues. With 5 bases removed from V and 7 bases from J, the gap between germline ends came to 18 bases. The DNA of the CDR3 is TGTGCCAGCAGCCAGTCACCGCGGACAGAGAATTCACCCCTCCACTTT. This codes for CASSQSPRTENSPLHF.

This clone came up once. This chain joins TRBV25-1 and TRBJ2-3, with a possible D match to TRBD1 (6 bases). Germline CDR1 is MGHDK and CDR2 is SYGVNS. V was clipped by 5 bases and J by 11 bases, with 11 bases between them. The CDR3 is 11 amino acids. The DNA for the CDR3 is TGTGCCAGCAGTTGGGGGCCGGGGCAGTATTTT. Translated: CASSWGPGQYF.

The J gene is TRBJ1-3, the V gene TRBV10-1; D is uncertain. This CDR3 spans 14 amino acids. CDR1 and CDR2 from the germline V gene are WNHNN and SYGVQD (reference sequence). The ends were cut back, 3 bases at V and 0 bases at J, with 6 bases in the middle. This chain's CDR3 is CASSDGSSGNTIYF. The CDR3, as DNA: TGCGCCAGCAGTGACGGGAGCTCTGGAAACACCATATATTTT.

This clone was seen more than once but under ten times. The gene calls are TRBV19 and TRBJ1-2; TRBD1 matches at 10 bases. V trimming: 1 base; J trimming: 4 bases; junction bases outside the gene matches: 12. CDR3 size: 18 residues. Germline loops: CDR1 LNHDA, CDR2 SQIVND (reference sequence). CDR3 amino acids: CASSIGLPGQGTFYGYTF. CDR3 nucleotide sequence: TGTGCCAGTAGTATAGGATTACCGGGACAGGGGACCTTCTATGGCTACACCTTC.

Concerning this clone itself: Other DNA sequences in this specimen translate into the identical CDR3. As DNA, the CDR3 is TGTGCCAGCAGCTTAGAGTCCGGGGGGCCGTACGAGCAGTACTTC. As protein: CASSLESGGPYEQYF. The chain combines TRBV7-2 with TRBJ2-7, with a tentative D call TRBD2 (7 bases). The germline CDR1 and CDR2 sequences are SGHTA and FQGNSA. V was shortened by 1 base and J by 4 bases, with 14 bases between the two germline ends. The CDR3 has 15 residues.

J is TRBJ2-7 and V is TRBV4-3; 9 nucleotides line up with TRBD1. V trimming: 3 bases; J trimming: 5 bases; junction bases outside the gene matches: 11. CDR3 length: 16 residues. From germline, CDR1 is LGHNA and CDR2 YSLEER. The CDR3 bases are TGCGCCAGCAGCCAGGAATACAGGGGGCTCGTCCACGAGCAGTACTTC. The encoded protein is CASSQEYRGLVHEQYF.

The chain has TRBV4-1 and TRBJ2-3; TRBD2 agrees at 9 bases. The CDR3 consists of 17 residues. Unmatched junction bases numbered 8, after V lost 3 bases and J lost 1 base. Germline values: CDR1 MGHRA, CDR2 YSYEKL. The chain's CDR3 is CASSQRGGGGGTDTQYF. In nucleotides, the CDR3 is TGCGCCAGCAGCCAGAGGGGAGGCGGGGGGGGCACAGATACGCAGTATTTT.